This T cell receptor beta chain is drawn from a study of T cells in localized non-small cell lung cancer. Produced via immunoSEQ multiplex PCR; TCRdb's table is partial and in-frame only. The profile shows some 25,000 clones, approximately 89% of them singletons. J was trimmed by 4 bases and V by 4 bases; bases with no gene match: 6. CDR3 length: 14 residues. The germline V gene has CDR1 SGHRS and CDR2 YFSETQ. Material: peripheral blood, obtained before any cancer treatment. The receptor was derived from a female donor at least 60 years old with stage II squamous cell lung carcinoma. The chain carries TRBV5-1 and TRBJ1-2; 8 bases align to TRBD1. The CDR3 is CASSPGTGGYGYTF. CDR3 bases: TGCGCCAGCAGCCCCGGGACAGGAGGCTATGGCTACACCTTC.